This section outlines one T cell receptor beta chain sequence together with its context. The data are from a study of blood T cell repertoires in COVID-19. Across the study: Sites across the United States, Italy and Spain contributed samples from acute and convalescent COVID-19. The cDNA or gDNA used as material had been derived from T cells, B-cell-depleted T cells, or PBMCs.

Methods used by the authors: Reference gene primer amplification gave nucleated cell count estimates. Method: immunoSEQ multiplex PCR; TCRdb's copy keeps in-frame clones and lacks some. D and trimming were read from the DNA, whereas the V and J calls and clone size are those reported in that table. Here the sample spans 130,000 or so clones, 88% being singletons. Seattle's enrolled individuals joined amid active infection and were then monitored longitudinally. V dropped 1 base and J dropped 3 bases, with 8 bases sitting between them. Germline CDR1 SGHRS, CDR2 YFSETQ. The CDR3 loop spans 15 amino acids.

The chain couples TRBV5-1 to TRBJ1-6, with a weak D call TRBD1 (5 bases). Sequencing was done on a sample of peripheral blood. The TCR sequence derives from a human donor with COVID-19, enrolled during active disease. The donor label of this sample is uncertain. Here the CDR3 reads CASSLWGDYNSPLHF. The DNA for the CDR3 is TGCGCCAGCAGCTTGTGGGGGGACTATAATTCACCCCTCCACTTT. Drawing the rest from reference TRBV5-1 and TRBJ1-6, the complete variable domain is KAGVTQTPRYLIKTRGQQVTLSCSPISGHRSVSWYQQTPGQGLQFLFEYFSETQRNKGNFPGRFSGRQFSNSRSEMNVSTLELGDSALYLCASSLWGDYNSPLHFGNGTRLTVT.